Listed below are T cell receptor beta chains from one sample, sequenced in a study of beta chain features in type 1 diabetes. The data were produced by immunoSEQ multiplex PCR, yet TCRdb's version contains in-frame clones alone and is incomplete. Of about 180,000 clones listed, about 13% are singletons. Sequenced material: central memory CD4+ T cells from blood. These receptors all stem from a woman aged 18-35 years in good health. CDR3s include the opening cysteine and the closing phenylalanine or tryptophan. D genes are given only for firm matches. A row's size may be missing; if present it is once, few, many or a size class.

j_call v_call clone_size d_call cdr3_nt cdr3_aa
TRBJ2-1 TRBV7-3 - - TGTGCCAGCAGCTTAGTCGGGGAGAGCTCCTACAATGAGCAGTTCTTC CASSLVGESSYNEQFF
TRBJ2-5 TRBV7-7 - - TGTGCTAGCAGCCGGGACATGCAAGAGACCCAGTACTTC CASSRDMQETQYF
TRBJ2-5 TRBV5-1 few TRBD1 TGCGCCAGCAGCTTTTCCCGACAGGGCAGGGAGACCCAGTACTTC CASSFSRQGRETQYF
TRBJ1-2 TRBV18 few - TGTGCCAGCTCAACGGGCTATGGCTACACCTTC CASSTGYGYTF
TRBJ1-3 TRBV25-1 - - TGTGCCAGCAGTGAATCGGGAGATAGGAACACCATATATTTT CASSESGDRNTIYF
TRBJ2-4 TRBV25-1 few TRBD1 TGTGCCAGCACTTTACAGGGGGCCGGCAAAAACATTCAGTACTTC CASTLQGAGKNIQYF
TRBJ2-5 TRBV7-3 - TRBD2 TGTGCCAGCAGCTCCTCTAGCGGGAGGGGAGAGACCCAGTACTTC CASSSSSGRGETQYF
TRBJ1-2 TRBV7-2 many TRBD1 TGTGCCAGCAGCGGACAGACAGGGGGCGATGGCTACACCTTC CASSGQTGGDGYTF
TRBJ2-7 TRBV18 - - TGTGCCAGCTCACCACTGGCCGAAGCCTACGAGCAGTACTTC CASSPLAEAYEQYF
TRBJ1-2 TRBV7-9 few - TGTGCCAGCAGCTCATGGACAGAATCGAGGGATGGCTACACCTTC CASSSWTESRDGYTF
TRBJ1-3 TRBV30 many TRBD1 TGTGCCTGGAGTGCAAGACAGGGCAACACCATATATTTT CAWSARQGNTIYF
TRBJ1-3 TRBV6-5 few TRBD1 TGTGCCAGCAGTAGACAGGGACTCTCTGGAAACACCATATATTTT CASSRQGLSGNTIYF
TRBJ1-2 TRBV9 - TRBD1 TGTGCCAGCAGCGTAGGCCCGGGACAGCTTAACTATGGCTACACCTTC CASSVGPGQLNYGYTF
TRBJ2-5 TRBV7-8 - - TGTGCCAGCAGCTTTAGGGTCGGGGCGGGACGGGAGACCCAGTACTTC CASSFRVGAGRETQYF
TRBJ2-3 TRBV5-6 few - TGTGCCAGCAGGTCCGAGGGACTCGACACAGATACGCAGTATTTT CASRSEGLDTDTQYF
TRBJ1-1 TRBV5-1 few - TGCGCCAGCAGCTTACAGGGCGGAACTGAAGCTTTCTTT CASSLQGGTEAFF
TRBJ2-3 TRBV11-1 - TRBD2 TGTGCCAGCAGCTTAAGTGGTGGACTAGTGAAGACAGATACGCAGTATTTT CASSLSGGLVKTDTQYF
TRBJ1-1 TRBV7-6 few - TGTGCCAGCAGCTTAGAGGGAGTAATCACTGAAGCTTTCTTT CASSLEGVITEAFF
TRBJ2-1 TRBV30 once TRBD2 TGTGCCTGGAGTGGGACTAGCGGGAGAGCGCTTTACAATGAGCAGTTCTTC CAWSGTSGRALYNEQFF
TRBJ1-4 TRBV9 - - TGTGCCAGCAGCGTAGGCGCGGGGGCGTCAACTAATGAAAAACTGTTTTTT CASSVGAGASTNEKLFF
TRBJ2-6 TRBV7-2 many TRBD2 TGTGCCAGCAGCCCCCGGCTAGCGGCTGGGGCCAACGTCCTGACTTTC CASSPRLAAGANVLTF
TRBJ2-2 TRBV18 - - TGTGCCAGCTCACGGTCGGGGATCGACACCGGGGAGCTGTTTTTT CASSRSGIDTGELFF
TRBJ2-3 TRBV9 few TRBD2 TGTGCCAGCAGCGCGGAACTAGCGCCAAAAGGGGATACGCAGTATTTT CASSAELAPKGDTQYF
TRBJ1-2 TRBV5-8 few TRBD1 TGTGCCAGCAGACGTACAGGGGGCGACGCGGGCTACACCTTC CASRRTGGDAGYTF
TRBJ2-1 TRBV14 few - TGTGCCAGCAGCTTGGACAGGAGGGCCGGGCAGTTCTTC CASSLDRRAGQFF
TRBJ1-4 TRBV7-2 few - TGTGCCAGCAGCTTATGGCAGGCTAATGAAAAACTGTTTTTT CASSLWQANEKLFF
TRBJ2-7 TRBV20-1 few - TGCAGTGCCCGGGATTACGAGCAGTACTTC CSARDYEQYF
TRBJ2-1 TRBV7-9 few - TGTGCCAGCAGCCCCTTAGCGACTGAGCAGTTCTTC CASSPLATEQFF
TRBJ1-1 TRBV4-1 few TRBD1 TGCGCCAGCAGCCAGACAGGGGGCCGGGGCACTGAAGCTTTCTTT CASSQTGGRGTEAFF